The clone carrying this T cell receptor (beta chain) showed up many times. Its antigen is as yet unknown. These data are taken from a study of CD8+CD57+ T cells in acquired aplastic anemia. Study overall: Healthy donor CD4+ cell samples had a mean of around 10 million reads.

Trimming cost V 4 bases and J 1 base, with 11 bases left between them. The CDR3 sequence is 14 residues long. CDR1 is SGHDT and CDR2 is YYEEEE in the germline V gene. TCR beta VDJ and CDR3 profiles were obtained from a genomic DNA template. TCRdb re-called the reads through MiXCR, storing one row per CDR3 protein. The sample carries approximately 200,000 distinct CDR3 sequences, approximately 60% recorded once. Findings of the study overall: There were some 27 CD8+ CDR3 sequences that occurred in both patients and controls.

This clonotype originated in a human donor in good health. The V call is TRBV5-6, the J call TRBJ2-5; no definite D call. Sequenced input: sorted CD4+, CD8+, or CD8+CD57+ T cells (not recorded which) from PBMCs. The CDR3 DNA follows: TGTGCCAGCAGCATAGGACCGACCCAAGAGACCCAGTACTTC. Residues: CASSIGPTQETQYF.